The clone carrying this T cell receptor beta chain was counted only a few times. These data are taken from a study of blood T cells in healthy people across ages. A second PCR of roughly 7 to 11 cycles used a sample-barcoded 5' primer and a J-beta primer mix. One entry per CDR3 protein, called by TCRdb with MiXCR from the 5' RACE reads. The sample shows more than 1,400,000 distinct CDR3 sequences, 35% to 45% of them seen only once. The CDR3 is made up of 13 amino acids. Germline assignment: CDR1 KGHDR and CDR2 SFDVKD. The V end was cut by 9 bases, the J end by 0 bases, with 8 bases between. Extraction yielded at least 5 micrograms of total RNA per sample.

The receptor comes from a woman aged 18-30 years in good health. The specimen was blood. This sequence joins TRBV24-1 and TRBJ2-1; D is possibly TRBD1 (5 bases). The chain's CDR3 is CATGAGSYNEQFF. DNA of the CDR3: TGTGCCACCGGGGCTGGCTCCTACAATGAGCAGTTCTTC.